In this sample, the clone carrying this T cell receptor beta chain turned up many times. The antigen is not known. This entry belongs to a study of T cell repertoires in cytomegalovirus infection. Overall study findings and caveats: CMV-specific TCR beta clonotypes restricted by HLA-C were the ones dominating the ex vivo response. The cumulative frequency of public TCR beta families identified carriers of CMV plus the relevant HLA.

TCRdb re-derived calls from the reads in MiXCR, one entry per CDR3 protein. The sample shows approximately 200,000 distinct CDR3 sequences, roughly 27% of them seen only once. Material for sequencing was PBMCs. This receptor was taken from a human donor in good health (CMV status not recorded). Some clones in this sample may be carry-over from other donors' samples.

The CDR3 spells CASSTELNTEAFF. CDR3 DNA sequence: TGTGCCAGCAGCACCGAACTGAACACTGAAGCTTTCTTT. The gene calls are TRBV7-2 and TRBJ1-1; D is ambiguous. Between the trimmed V and J ends, which lost 5 bases and 0 bases, there was a span of 7 bases. Germline V gene sequence: CDR1 SGHTA, CDR2 FQGNSA. The CDR3 extends over 13 amino acids.